The 19 T cell receptor beta chains listed next were all sequenced from one sample in a study of blood T cell repertoires in COVID-19. Assay used: immunoSEQ multiplex PCR; TCRdb lists only in-frame clones, some missing. The sample holds tens of thousands of clones, roughly nine tenths seen once. The sequenced sample consisted of peripheral blood. These receptors originate from a man over 45 with COVID-19, enrolled during active disease.

This clone occurred once. This sequence joins TRBV5-1 and TRBJ2-7; a possible D gene is TRBD1 (7 bases). The ends were cut back, 1 base at V and 4 bases at J, with 15 bases in the middle. Germline V gives CDR1 SGHRS, CDR2 YFSETQ. The length of the CDR3 is 15 residues. DNA for the CDR3: TGCGCCAGCAGCTTGAGTGGGGCAGGGGGGTACGAGCAGTACTTC. Its protein is CASSLSGAGGYEQYF.

This clone has a single count. The chain recombines TRBV5-5 with TRBJ2-1, with 11 bases identical to TRBD1. V lost 3 bases to trimming and J lost 10 bases; unmatched junction nucleotides: 6. CDR3 length: 14 residues. CDR1 is SGHKS, CDR2 YYEKEE, per germline (reference sequence). The CDR3 here is CASSWDRGRWEQFF. Here the CDR3 DNA reads TGTGCCAGCAGCTGGGACAGGGGGAGGTGGGAGCAGTTCTTC. The full variable domain, with the rest looked up from reference TRBV5-5 and TRBJ2-1, is DAGVTQSPTHLIKTRGQQVTLRCSPISGHKSVSWYQQVLGQGPQFIFQYYEKEERGRGNFPDRFSARQFPNYSSELNVNALLLGDSALYLCASSWDRGRWEQFFGPGTRLTVL.

The V gene is TRBV18, the J gene TRBJ1-5; TRBD1 might be the D (6 bases). This CDR3 is 15 amino acids long. V dropped 6 bases and J dropped 0 bases, with 12 bases sitting between them. In germline, CDR1 is KGHSH, CDR2 LQKENI. The CDR3 DNA sequence: TGTGCCAGCTCCTTCGGACAGTATAGCAATCAGCCCCAGCATTTT. Amino acids: CASSFGQYSNQPQHF.

The J gene is TRBJ2-3, the V gene TRBV7-9, with 15 bases matching TRBD2. The CDR3 spans 15 residues. The germline CDR1 and CDR2 sequences are SEHNR and FQNEAQ (reference sequence). The trim removed 5 bases at V and 6 bases at J, leaving 3 bases unmatched. In DNA form, the CDR3 reads TGTGCCAGCAGCCCCGGGACTAGCGGGGGGGATACGCAGTATTTT. It specifies CASSPGTSGGDTQYF.

The V call is TRBV9, the J call TRBJ2-1, with D perhaps TRBD1 (5 bases). Germline V gene lookup returns CDR1 SGDLS and CDR2 YYNGEE. Trimming cost V 6 bases and J 2 bases, with 18 bases left between them. The CDR3 is 16 residues long. The CDR3 loop is CASTGPREVPYNEQFF. CDR3 DNA sequence: TGTGCCAGCACCGGGCCCAGGGAAGTACCCTACAATGAGCAGTTCTTC. The whole variable domain, remainder taken from reference TRBV9 and TRBJ2-1, is DSGVTQTPKHLITATGQRVTLRCSPRSGDLSVYWYQQSLDQGLQFLIQYYNGEERAKGNILERFSAQQFPDLHSELNLSSLELGDSALYFCASTGPREVPYNEQFFGPGTRLTVL.

The chain joins TRBV28 to TRBJ1-2, with D hard to call. Germline V gene lookup returns CDR1 MDHEN and CDR2 SYDVKM. There are 14 residues in the CDR3. V was clipped by 2 bases and J by 4 bases, with 11 bases between them. CDR3 loop: CASSLSLAVYGYTF. Written as DNA, the CDR3 is TGTGCCAGCAGTTTAAGTTTGGCAGTCTATGGCTACACCTTC.

V usage is TRBV7-9 and J usage is TRBJ1-5; no clear D gene. Germline CDR1 SEHNR, CDR2 FQNEAQ (reference sequence). This CDR3 comprises 12 residues. V dropped 4 bases and J dropped 7 bases, with 8 bases sitting between them. The CDR3 DNA is TGTGCCAGCAGCTACAGTGGACAGCCCCAGCATTTT. Residues: CASSYSGQPQHF.

The chain is built from TRBV19 and TRBJ1-5, with TRBD1 as a possible D gene (6 bases). Between the trimmed V and J ends, which lost 7 bases and 2 bases, there was a span of 18 bases. The CDR3 has 16 amino acids. Germline CDR1 is LNHDA and CDR2 is SQIVND (reference sequence). The CDR3 sequence is CASTNRVLGGNQPQHF. For the CDR3, the DNA is TGTGCCAGTACAAACAGGGTATTAGGCGGCAATCAGCCCCAGCATTTT.

The chain carries TRBV15 and TRBJ1-5; 7 bases match TRBD1. CDR3 length: 13 amino acids. Germline assignment: CDR1 LNHNV and CDR2 YYDKDF (reference sequence). The V segment lost 5 bases and the J segment 6 bases; nucleotides outside the gene matches: 4. The CDR3 is CATSLDRAQPQHF. In nucleotides, the CDR3 is TGTGCCACCAGCCTAGACAGGGCTCAGCCCCAGCATTTT.

The V call is TRBV28, the J call TRBJ1-1, with TRBD1 identical over 8 bases. This CDR3 has 12 amino acids. Unmatched junction bases numbered 1, after V lost 6 bases and J lost 4 bases. The germline V gene encodes CDR1 MDHEN and CDR2 SYDVKM. The CDR3 DNA reads TGTGCCAGCAGAACAGGGGGCACTGAAGCTTTCTTT. It codes for CASRTGGTEAFF. The full variable domain, with the rest looked up from reference TRBV28 and TRBJ1-1, is DVKVTQSSRYLVKRTGEKVFLECVQDMDHENMFWYRQDPGLGLRLIYFSYDVKMKEKGDIPEGYSVSREKKERFSLILESASTNQTSMYLCASRTGGTEAFFGQGTRLTVV.

The chain carries TRBV18 and TRBJ1-2; no clear D. CDR3 length equals 13 residues. The ends were cut back, 2 bases at V and 3 bases at J, with 7 bases in the middle. Germline CDR1 and CDR2: KGHSH and LQKENI. The CDR3 DNA reads TGTGCCAGCTCACCAGGGAGTGACTATGGCTACACCTTC. Its translation is CASSPGSDYGYTF.

The genes are TRBV5-1 and TRBJ2-7; tentatively, D is TRBD2 (5 bases). CDR3 length equals 14 residues. V lost 2 bases, J lost 3 bases, and 12 bases lay in between. CDR1 SGHRS and CDR2 YFSETQ come from the germline V gene. CDR3: CASSFEDGLYEQYF. In DNA, the CDR3 is TGCGCCAGCAGCTTCGAGGACGGACTCTACGAGCAGTACTTC.

The rearrangement uses TRBV7-3 and TRBJ2-7; 11 bases line up with TRBD2. This CDR3 comprises 18 residues. Trimming cost V 5 bases and J 1 base; bases outside gene matches: 13. Germline V gives CDR1 SGHTA, CDR2 FQGTGA. CDR3: CASSPTQPLAGGSYEQYF. CDR3 sequence (DNA): TGTGCCAGCAGCCCAACCCAACCTCTAGCGGGGGGATCCTACGAGCAGTACTTC.

CDR3 nucleotide sequence: TGCGCCAGCAGCTTGGAAGGCGGATTAACGGGCACTGAAGCTTTCTTT. As protein: CASSLEGGLTGTEAFF. The chain employs TRBV5-1 and TRBJ1-1; D not certain. V lost 0 bases and J lost 4, with 16 bases in between. Germline lookup yields CDR1 SGHRS and CDR2 YFSETQ. This CDR3 spans 16 amino acids.

In this sample, this clone turned up a few times. V usage is TRBV19 and J usage is TRBJ1-6, with D tentatively TRBD1 (6 bases). The V end was cut by 3 bases, the J end by 2 bases, with 11 bases between. The CDR3 is made up of 16 amino acids. Germline CDR1 is LNHDA and CDR2 is SQIVND (reference sequence). The CDR3 sequence is CASSMTGITYNSPLHF. CDR3 coding DNA: TGTGCCAGTAGTATGACAGGAATAACCTATAATTCACCCCTCCACTTT.

This clone was detected once. The chain links TRBV6-5 to TRBJ2-7; TRBD2 is a possible D gene (6 bases). Trimming pared 2 bases from V and 2 bases from J, leaving 13 bases between. The germline gives CDR1 MNHEY, CDR2 SVGAGI. The CDR3 sequence is 15 residues long. CDR3 residues: CASSYPWDLTYEQYF. The CDR3, as DNA: TGTGCCAGCAGTTACCCTTGGGACTTAACCTACGAGCAGTACTTC.

This clone has a single count. The V and J genes are TRBV3-1 (or the pseudogene TRBV3-2) and TRBJ1-6; TRBD1 matches 8 bases. The germline gives CDR1 LGHDT, CDR2 YNNKEL (reference sequence). The CDR3 loop spans 14 amino acids. The V gene end was trimmed by 4 bases and the J gene end by 9 bases; junction bases not matched to a gene: 5. The CDR3 is CASSPRTGISPLHF. CDR3 DNA sequence: TGTGCCAGCAGCCCCCGGACAGGGATTTCACCCCTCCACTTT.

The rearrangement links TRBV3-1 (or the pseudogene TRBV3-2) to TRBJ2-3; tentative D call: TRBD1 (5 bases). V shed 1 base and J shed 1 base, with 9 bases lying between them. Germline V gene data show CDR1 as LGHDT and CDR2 as YNNKEL (reference sequence). The CDR3 totals 15 residues. CDR3 in amino acids: CASSQGAGRTDTQYF. In DNA, the CDR3 is TGTGCCAGCAGCCAAGGGGCAGGGCGCACAGATACGCAGTATTTT.

The gene calls are TRBV3-1 (or the pseudogene TRBV3-2) and TRBJ1-1; TRBD1 might be the D (5 bases). The CDR3 has 13 residues. From germline, CDR1 is LGHDT and CDR2 YNNKEL (reference sequence). Trimming removed 1 base from V and 4 bases from J, with 7 bases in between. The DNA for the CDR3 is TGTGCCAGCAGCCAAGGGGGACTCACTGAAGCTTTCTTT. It translates to CASSQGGLTEAFF.